What follows are 2 T cell receptor beta chains derived from one specimen sequenced in a study of T cell responses to AZD1222 COVID-19 vaccine. Produced via immunoSEQ multiplex PCR; TCRdb's table is partial and in-frame only. The sample yields about 150,000 clones, around 90% seen once. The source material was peripheral blood, sampled on day 0 of AZD1222 vaccination. The receptors were gathered from an adult in good health.

This sequence joins TRBV9 and TRBJ2-3; TRBD2 matches 10 bases. The CDR3 is made up of 16 amino acids. CDR1 and CDR2 from the germline V gene are SGDLS and YYNGEE. The trim removed 4 bases at V and 2 bases at J, leaving 7 bases unmatched. CDR3 sequence reads: CASSSRLAGYTDTQYF. For the CDR3, the DNA is TGTGCCAGCAGCTCCCGACTAGCGGGTTACACAGATACGCAGTATTTT.

This clone was recorded only once. This chain connects TRBV7-2 to TRBJ2-7, with a tentative D call TRBD1 (5 bases). The germline V and J ends were trimmed by 10 bases and 1 base, with 20 bases remaining between them. The CDR3 consists of 15 residues. The germline V gene has CDR1 SGHTA and CDR2 FQGNSA. In DNA form, the CDR3 reads TGTGCCATCCACGGTCTCGGACAACTTTCCTACGAGCAGTACTTC. Translation gives CAIHGLGQLSYEQYF.